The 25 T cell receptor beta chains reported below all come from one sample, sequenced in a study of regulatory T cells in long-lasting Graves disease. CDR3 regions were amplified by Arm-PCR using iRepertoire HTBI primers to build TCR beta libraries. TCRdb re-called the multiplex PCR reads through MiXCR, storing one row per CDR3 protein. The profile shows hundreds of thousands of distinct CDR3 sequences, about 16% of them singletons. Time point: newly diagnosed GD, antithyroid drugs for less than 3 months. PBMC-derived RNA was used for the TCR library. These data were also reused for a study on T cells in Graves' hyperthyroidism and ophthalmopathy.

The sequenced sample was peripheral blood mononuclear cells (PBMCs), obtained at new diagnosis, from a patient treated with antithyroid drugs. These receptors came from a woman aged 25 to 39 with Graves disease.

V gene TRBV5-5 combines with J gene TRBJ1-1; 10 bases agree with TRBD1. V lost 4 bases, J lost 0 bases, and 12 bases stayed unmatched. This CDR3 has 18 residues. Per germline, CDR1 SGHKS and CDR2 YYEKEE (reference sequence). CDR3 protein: CASSDHRDRGFMNTEAFF. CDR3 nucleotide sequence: TGTGCCAGCAGCGACCACCGGGACAGGGGATTCATGAACACTGAAGCTTTCTTT. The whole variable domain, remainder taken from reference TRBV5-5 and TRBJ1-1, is DAGVTQSPTHLIKTRGQQVTLRCSPISGHKSVSWYQQVLGQGPQFIFQYYEKEERGRGNFPDRFSARQFPNYSSELNVNALLLGDSALYLCASSDHRDRGFMNTEAFFGQGTRLTVV.

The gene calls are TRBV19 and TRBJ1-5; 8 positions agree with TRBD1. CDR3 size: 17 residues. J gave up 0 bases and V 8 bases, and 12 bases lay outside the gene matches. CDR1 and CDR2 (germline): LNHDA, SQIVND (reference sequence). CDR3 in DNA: TGTGCCAGTTCCCCTGGACAGGGAACTTTTAGCAATCAGCCCCAGCATTTT. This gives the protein CASSPGQGTFSNQPQHF.

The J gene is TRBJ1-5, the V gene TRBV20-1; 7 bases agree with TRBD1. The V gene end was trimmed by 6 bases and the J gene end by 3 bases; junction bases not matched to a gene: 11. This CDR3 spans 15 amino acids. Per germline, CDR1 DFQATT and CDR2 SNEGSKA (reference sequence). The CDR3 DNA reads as TGCAGTGCCAGGGGAGCCGGGACAGTCAATCAGCCCCAGCATTTT. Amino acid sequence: CSARGAGTVNQPQHF.

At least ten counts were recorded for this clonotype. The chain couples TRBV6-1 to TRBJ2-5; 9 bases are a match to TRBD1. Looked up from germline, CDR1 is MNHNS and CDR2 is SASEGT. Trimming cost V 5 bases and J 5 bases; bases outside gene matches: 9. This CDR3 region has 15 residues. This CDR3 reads CASSSTGGAVETQYF. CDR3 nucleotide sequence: TGTGCCAGCAGTAGCACAGGGGGCGCAGTGGAGACCCAGTACTTC.

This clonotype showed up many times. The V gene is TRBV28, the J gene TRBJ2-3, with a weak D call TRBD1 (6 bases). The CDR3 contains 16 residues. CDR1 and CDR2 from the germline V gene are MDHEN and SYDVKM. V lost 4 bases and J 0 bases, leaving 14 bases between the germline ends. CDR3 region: CASSSRLDSSTDTQYF. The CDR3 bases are TGTGCCAGCAGTTCCCGCCTGGACAGTAGCACAGATACGCAGTATTTT. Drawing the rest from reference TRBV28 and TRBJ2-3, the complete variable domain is DVKVTQSSRYLVKRTGEKVFLECVQDMDHENMFWYRQDPGLGLRLIYFSYDVKMKEKGDIPEGYSVSREKKERFSLILESASTNQTSMYLCASSSRLDSSTDTQYFGPGTRLTVL.

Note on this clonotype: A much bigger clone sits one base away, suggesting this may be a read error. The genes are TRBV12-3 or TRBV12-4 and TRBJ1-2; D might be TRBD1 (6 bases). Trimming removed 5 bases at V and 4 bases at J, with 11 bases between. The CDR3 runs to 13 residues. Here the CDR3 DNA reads TGTGCCAGCAGTCCCCCGGACAGCTATGGCTACACCTTC. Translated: CASSPPDSYGYTF.

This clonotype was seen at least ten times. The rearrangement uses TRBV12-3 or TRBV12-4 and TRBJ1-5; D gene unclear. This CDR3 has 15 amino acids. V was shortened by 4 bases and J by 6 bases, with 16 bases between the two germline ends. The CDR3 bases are TGTGCCAGCAGTTGGGGATCCGAGTTCGGTCAGCCCCAGCATTTT. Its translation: CASSWGSEFGQPQHF.

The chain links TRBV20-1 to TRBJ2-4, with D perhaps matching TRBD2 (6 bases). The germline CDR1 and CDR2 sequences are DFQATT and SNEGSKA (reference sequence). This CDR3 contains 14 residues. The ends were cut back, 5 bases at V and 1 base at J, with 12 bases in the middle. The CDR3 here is CSAADGGAKNIQYF. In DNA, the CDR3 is TGCAGTGCTGCTGATGGGGGGGCCAAAAACATTCAGTACTTC.

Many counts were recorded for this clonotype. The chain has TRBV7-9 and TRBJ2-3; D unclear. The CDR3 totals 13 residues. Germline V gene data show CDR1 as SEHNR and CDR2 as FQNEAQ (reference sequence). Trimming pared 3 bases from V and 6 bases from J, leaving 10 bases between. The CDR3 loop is CASSLKGGDTQYF. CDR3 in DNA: TGTGCCAGCAGCTTGAAAGGTGGGGATACGCAGTATTTT.

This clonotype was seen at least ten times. The CDR3 coding sequence is TGCAGTGCTGATCGACAGGGGGCCGGGGAGCTGTTTTTT. This gives the protein CSADRQGAGELFF. The rearrangement joins TRBV20-1 to TRBJ2-2, with 9 positions matching TRBD1. With V trimmed by 5 bases and J by 6 bases, 4 bases remained unmatched. The CDR3 runs to 13 residues. Germline CDR1 and CDR2: DFQATT and SNEGSKA (reference sequence).

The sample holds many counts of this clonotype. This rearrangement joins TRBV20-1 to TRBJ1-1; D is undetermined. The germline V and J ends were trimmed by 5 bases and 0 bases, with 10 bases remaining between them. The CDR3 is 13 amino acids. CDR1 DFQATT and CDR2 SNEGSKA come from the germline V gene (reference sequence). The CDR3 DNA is TGCAGTGCTGACATAAACATGAACACTGAAGCTTTCTTT. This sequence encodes CSADINMNTEAFF.

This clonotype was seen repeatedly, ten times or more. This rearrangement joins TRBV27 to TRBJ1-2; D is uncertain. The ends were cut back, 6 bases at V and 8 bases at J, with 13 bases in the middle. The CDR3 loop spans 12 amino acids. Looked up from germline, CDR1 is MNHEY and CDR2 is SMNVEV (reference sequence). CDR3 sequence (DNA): TGTGCCAGCAGCCAATTCCTGGGCGGCTACACCTTC. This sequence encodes CASSQFLGGYTF.

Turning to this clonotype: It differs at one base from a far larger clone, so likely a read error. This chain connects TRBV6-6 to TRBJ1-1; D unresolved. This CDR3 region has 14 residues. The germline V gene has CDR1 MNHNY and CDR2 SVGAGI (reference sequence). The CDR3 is CASSYSHLNTDAFF. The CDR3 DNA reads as TGTGCCAGCAGTTACTCGCACCTCAACACTGATGCTTTCTTT.

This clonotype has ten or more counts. The CDR3 loop reads CAWSISGEQYF. For the CDR3, the DNA is TGTGCCTGGAGTATCTCAGGAGAGCAGTACTTC. V gene TRBV30 combines with J gene TRBJ2-7; no clear D gene. The germline CDR1 and CDR2 sequences are GTSNPN and SVGIG (reference sequence). V was pared by 2 bases and J by 7 bases, with 9 bases between. CDR3 length equals 11 residues.

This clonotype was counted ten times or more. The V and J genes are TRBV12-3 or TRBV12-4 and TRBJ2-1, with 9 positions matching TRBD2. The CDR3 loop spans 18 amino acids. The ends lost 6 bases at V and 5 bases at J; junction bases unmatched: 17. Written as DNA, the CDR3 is TGTGCCAGCAGCGGCCGGGGGGTAGTAGCGGGAGCCCACAATGAGCAGTTCTTC. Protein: CASSGRGVVAGAHNEQFF.

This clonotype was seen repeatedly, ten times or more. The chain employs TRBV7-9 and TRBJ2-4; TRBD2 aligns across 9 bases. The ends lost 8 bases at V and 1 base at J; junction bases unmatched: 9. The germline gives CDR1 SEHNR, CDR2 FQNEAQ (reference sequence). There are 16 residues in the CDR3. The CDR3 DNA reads TGTGCCAGCTCGTCTAGCGGGATAGGGGCCAAAAACATTCAGTACTTC. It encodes CASSSSGIGAKNIQYF.

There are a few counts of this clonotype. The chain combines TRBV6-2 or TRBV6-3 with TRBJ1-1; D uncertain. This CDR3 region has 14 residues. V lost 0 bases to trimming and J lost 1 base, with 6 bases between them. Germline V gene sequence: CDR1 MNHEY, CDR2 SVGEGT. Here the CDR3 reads CASSYSERNTEAFF. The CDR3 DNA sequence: TGTGCCAGCAGTTACTCGGAGAGGAACACTGAAGCTTTCTTT.

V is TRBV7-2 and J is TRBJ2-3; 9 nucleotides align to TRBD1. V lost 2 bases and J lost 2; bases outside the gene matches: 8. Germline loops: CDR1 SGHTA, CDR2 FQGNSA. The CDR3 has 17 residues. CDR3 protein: CASSLRAGTGTTDTQYF. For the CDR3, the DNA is TGTGCCAGCAGCTTAAGAGCCGGGACAGGGACCACAGATACGCAGTATTTT.

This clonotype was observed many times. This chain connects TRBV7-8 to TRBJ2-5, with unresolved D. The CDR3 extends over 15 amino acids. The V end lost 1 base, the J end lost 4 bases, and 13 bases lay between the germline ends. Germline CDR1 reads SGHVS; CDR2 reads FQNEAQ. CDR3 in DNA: TGTGCCAGCAGCTTAGTAGGCCTAAGTGGAGAGACCCAGTACTTC. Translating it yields CASSLVGLSGETQYF.

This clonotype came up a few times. CDR3 protein: CSAPRGAMGYTF. Written as DNA, the CDR3 is TGCAGTGCCCCGAGGGGGGCTATGGGCTACACCTTC. This chain joins TRBV20-1 and TRBJ1-2; D possibly corresponds to TRBD1 (6 bases). The germline CDR1 and CDR2 sequences are DFQATT and SNEGSKA (reference sequence). The CDR3 loop spans 12 amino acids. Trimming removed 6 bases at V and 8 bases at J, with 16 bases between.

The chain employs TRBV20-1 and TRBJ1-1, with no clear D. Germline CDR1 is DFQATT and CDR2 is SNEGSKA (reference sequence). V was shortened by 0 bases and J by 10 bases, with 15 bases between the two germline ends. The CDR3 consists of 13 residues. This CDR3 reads CSAREHSLLRAFF. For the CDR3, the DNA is TGCAGTGCTAGAGAGCACAGTCTCTTAAGAGCTTTCTTT.

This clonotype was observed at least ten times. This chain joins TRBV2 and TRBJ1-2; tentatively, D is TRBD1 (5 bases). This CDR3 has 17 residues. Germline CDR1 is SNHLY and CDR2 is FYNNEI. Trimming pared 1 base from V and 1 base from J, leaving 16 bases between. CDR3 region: CASSEGTWSKGNYGYTF. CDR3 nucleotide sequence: TGTGCCAGCAGTGAAGGGACATGGTCAAAGGGTAACTATGGCTACACCTTC.

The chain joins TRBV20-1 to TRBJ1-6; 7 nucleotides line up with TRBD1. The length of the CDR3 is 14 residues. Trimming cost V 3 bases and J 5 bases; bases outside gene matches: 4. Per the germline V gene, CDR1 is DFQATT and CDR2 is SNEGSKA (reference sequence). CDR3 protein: CSARGDSDNSPLHF. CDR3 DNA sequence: TGCAGTGCTAGGGGGGACAGTGATAATTCACCCCTCCACTTT.

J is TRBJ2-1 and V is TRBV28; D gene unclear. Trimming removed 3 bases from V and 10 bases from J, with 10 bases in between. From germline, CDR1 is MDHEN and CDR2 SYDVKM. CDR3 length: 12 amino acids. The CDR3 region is CASSLESVEQFF. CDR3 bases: TGTGCCAGCAGTTTGGAAAGCGTGGAGCAGTTCTTC.

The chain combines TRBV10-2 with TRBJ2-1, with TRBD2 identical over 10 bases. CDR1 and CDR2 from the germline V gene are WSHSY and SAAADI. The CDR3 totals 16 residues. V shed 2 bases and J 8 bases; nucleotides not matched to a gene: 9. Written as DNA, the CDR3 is TGCGCCAGCAGTGAGAGCGGGAGGGGAATGAGTCATGAGCAGTTCTTC. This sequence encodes CASSESGRGMSHEQFF.